This TCR beta chain was sequenced in a study of T cells in Graves' hyperthyroidism and ophthalmopathy. Study observations and caveats: Most clonotypes expanded in thyroid above 0.001 were likewise present in blood.

Amplification of TCR beta CDR3 regions used RNA as the template. A set of HTBI primers served as the primers for a first-round RT-PCR of the TCR CDR3. TCRdb analysed the multiplex PCR reads with MiXCR anew, one entry per CDR3 protein. The sample includes approximately 600,000 distinct CDR3 sequences, 16% of them seen just once. Participants, patients aged 18 to 65, had newly diagnosed hyperthyroidism with a duration under 2 months. Pregnant or lactating patients were excluded, as were those with uncontrolled infection or other autoimmune disease. Extraction of PBMCs used 8 to 10 ml of fresh peripheral blood. This clonotype was seen at least ten times. Its specificity is not known. The CDR3 is made up of 10 amino acids. Germline assignment: CDR1 SGHAT and CDR2 FQNNGV. Trimming left V 6 bases short and J 8 bases short, with 5 bases between.

The TCR comes from a woman younger than 45 with Graves' hyperthyroidism. What was sequenced was blood. The V gene is TRBV11-2, the J gene TRBJ2-1, with D hard to call. The CDR3 DNA is TGTGCCAGCAGTTTCGATGAGCAGTTCTTC. It specifies CASSFDEQFF. The entire variable domain, with the rest obtained from reference TRBV11-2 and TRBJ2-1, is as follows: EAGVAQSPRYKIIEKRQSVAFWCNPISGHATLYWYQQILGQGPKLLIQFQNNGVVDDSQLPKDRFSAERLKGVDSTLKIQPAKLEDSAVYLCASSFDEQFFGPGTRLTVL.